The 8 T cell receptor beta chains below were found in one sample sequenced in a study of T-cell memory formation after mild COVID-19. Each CDR3 protein is one row after TCRdb ran MiXCR on the 5' RACE reads. The table includes about 430,000 distinct CDR3 sequences, more than 20% detected once. Source material: PBMCs or a T cell subset sorted from them (not recorded which). Receptors were obtained from an adult woman who had mild COVID-19 (a few samples of this study predate the infection). Cell type and time point are not known.

CDR3 bases: TGCGCCAGCAGCCAAGGGACTTCACATGGCTACACCTTC. Amino acids: CASSQGTSHGYTF. This rearrangement joins TRBV4-3 to TRBJ1-2; D ambiguous. The ends were cut back, 1 base at V and 6 bases at J, with 9 bases in the middle. Per the germline V gene, CDR1 is LGHNA and CDR2 is YSLEER. There are 13 residues in the CDR3.

The chain recombines TRBV5-1 with TRBJ2-3; D ambiguous. This CDR3 spans 14 amino acids. Germline CDR1 is SGHRS and CDR2 is YFSETQ. V was clipped by 3 bases and J by 6 bases, with 14 bases between them. The CDR3 sequence is CASSSPAEMDTQYF. The DNA of the CDR3 is TGCGCCAGCAGCTCCCCAGCAGAGATGGATACGCAGTATTTT.

J is TRBJ2-3 and V is TRBV7-6; D is possibly TRBD1 (5 bases). The V gene lost 1 base and the J gene lost 0 bases, with 14 bases spanning the gap. The CDR3 loop spans 17 amino acids. Germline-derived CDR1 and CDR2 are SGHVS and FNYEAQ. For the CDR3, the DNA is TGTGCCAGCAGCTTAGTTGGTCAGGGCTGGAGCACAGATACGCAGTATTTT. It specifies CASSLVGQGWSTDTQYF.

The gene calls are TRBV10-3 and TRBJ1-1; D possibly corresponds to TRBD1 (5 bases). This CDR3 has 12 amino acids. CDR1 ENHRY and CDR2 SYGVKD come from the germline V gene. Trimming shortened V by 6 bases and J by 3 bases, and 8 bases separated the two germline ends. CDR3 sequence (DNA): TGTGCCATCAGGGGCAGGGACACTGAAGCTTTCTTT. Encoded protein: CAIRGRDTEAFF.

This clonotype was counted a few times. This chain links TRBV12-3 or TRBV12-4 with TRBJ1-1, with a weak D call TRBD1 (5 bases). Trimming took off 1 base at V and 5 bases at J, with 11 bases between the two ends. This CDR3 has 14 amino acids. This CDR3 is CASSLDRMGTEAFF. The CDR3 nucleotides are TGTGCCAGCAGTTTAGACAGGATGGGAACTGAAGCTTTCTTT.

The CDR3: CASSLWGGRGTPKETQYF. The CDR3 DNA follows: TGTGCCAGCAGCTTGTGGGGCGGTCGGGGGACCCCGAAGGAGACCCAGTACTTC. The chain joins TRBV5-4 to TRBJ2-5, with D tentatively TRBD2 (6 bases). Between the trimmed V and J ends, which lost 1 base and 5 bases, there was a span of 24 bases. In germline, CDR1 is SGHNT, CDR2 YYREEE (reference sequence). CDR3 length equals 18 residues.

The chain combines TRBV5-1 with TRBJ1-1; D is ambiguous. CDR3 length: 16 amino acids. In germline, CDR1 is SGHRS, CDR2 YFSETQ. The ends were cut back, 1 base at V and 1 base at J, with 14 bases in the middle. The CDR3, as DNA: TGCGCCAGCAGCTTGTCACCCCCACTCAAGAACACTGAAGCTTTCTTT. It yields the protein CASSLSPPLKNTEAFF.

This clonotype has ten or more counts. This chain connects TRBV20-1 to TRBJ2-2; maybe TRBD1 (6 bases). The CDR3 is made up of 13 amino acids. V lost 2 bases and J 6 bases, leaving 10 bases between the germline ends. The V gene's germline CDR1 is DFQATT and CDR2 SNEGSKA (reference sequence). The CDR3 is CSARYRTAGELFF. The CDR3, as DNA: TGCAGTGCTAGATACAGGACAGCCGGGGAGCTGTTTTTT.